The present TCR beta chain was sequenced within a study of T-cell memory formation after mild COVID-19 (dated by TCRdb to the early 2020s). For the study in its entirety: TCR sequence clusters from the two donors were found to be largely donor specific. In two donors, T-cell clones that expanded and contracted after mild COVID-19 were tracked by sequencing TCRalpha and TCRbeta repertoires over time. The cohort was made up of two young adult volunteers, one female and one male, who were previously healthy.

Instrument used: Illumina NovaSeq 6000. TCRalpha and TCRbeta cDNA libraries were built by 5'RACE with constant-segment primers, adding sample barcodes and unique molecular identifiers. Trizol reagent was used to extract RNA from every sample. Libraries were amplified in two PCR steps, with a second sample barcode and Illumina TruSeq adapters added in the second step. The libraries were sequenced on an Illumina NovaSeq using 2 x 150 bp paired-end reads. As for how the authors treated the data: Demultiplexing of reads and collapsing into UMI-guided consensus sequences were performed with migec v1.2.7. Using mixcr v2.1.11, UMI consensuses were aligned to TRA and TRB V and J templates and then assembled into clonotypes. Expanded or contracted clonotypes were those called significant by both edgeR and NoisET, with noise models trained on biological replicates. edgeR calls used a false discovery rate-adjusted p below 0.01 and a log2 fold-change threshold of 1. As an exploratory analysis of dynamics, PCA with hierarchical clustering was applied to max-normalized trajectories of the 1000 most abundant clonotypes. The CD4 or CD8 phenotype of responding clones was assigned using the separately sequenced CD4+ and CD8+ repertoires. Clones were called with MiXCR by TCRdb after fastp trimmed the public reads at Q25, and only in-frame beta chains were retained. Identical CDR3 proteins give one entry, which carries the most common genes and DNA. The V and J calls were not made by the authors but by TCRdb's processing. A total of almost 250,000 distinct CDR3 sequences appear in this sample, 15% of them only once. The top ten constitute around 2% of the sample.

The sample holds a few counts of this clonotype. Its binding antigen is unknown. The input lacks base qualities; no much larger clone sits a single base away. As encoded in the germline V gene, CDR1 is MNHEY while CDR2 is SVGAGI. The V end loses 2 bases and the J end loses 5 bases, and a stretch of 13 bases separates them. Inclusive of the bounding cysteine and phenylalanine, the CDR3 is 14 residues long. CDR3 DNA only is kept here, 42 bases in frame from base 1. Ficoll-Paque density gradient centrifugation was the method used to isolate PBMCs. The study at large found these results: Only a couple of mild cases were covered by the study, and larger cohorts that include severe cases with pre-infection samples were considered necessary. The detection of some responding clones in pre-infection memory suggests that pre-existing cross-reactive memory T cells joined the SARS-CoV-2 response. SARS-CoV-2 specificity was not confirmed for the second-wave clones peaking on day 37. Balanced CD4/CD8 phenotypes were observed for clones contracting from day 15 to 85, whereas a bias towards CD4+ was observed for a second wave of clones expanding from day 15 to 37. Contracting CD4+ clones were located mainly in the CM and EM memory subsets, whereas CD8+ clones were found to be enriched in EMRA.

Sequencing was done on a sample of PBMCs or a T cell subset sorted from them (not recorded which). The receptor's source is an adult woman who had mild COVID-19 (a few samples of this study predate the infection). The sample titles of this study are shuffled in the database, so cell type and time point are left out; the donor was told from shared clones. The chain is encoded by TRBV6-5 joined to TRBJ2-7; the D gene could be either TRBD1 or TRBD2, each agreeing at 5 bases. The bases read TGTGCCAGCAGTTACGACGGGGCAGCCAACGAGCAGTACTTC. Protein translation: CASSYDGAANEQYF.